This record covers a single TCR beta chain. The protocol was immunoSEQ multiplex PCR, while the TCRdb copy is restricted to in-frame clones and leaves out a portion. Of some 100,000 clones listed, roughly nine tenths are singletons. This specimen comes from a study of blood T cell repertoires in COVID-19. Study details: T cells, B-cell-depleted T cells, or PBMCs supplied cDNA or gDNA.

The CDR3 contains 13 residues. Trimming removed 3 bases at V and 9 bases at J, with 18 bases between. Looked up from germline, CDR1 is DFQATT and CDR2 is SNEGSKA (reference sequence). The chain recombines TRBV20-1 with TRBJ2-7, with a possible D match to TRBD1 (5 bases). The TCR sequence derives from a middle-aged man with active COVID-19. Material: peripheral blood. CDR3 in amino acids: CSASNLGLRGQYF. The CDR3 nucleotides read TGCAGTGCTAGTAATCTGGGGCTTCGAGGGCAGTACTTC.